This is a list of T cell receptor beta chains from one sample in a study of shared clonotypes between healthy human individuals. Some clones are missing from TCRdb's copy, which holds only in-frame ones; the method was immunoSEQ multiplex PCR. The table has hundreds of thousands of clones, around 96% seen once; the top ten hold about 0.11%. Sequenced input: naive CD8+ T cells sorted from blood. These receptors originate from a young woman in good health. Each CDR3 is given with its conserved first and last residue. Each record gives: J gene, V gene, D gene, clone size, CDR3 DNA, CDR3 protein. D genes are given only for firm matches. Clone size appears in some rows only: once, few, many, or a class for an expanded clone.

j_call: TRBJ2-7
v_call: TRBV18
d_call: NA
clone_size: NA
cdr3_nt: TGTGCCAGCTCACCGACCCCAGGGGAAGGGTACGAGCAGTACTTC
cdr3_aa: CASSPTPGEGYEQYF

j_call: TRBJ2-1
v_call: TRBV19
d_call: TRBD2
clone_size: NA
cdr3_nt: TGTGCCAGTAGTACGACTAGCGGGAGATTCACCTACAATGAGCAGTTCTTC
cdr3_aa: CASSTTSGRFTYNEQFF

j_call: TRBJ2-1
v_call: TRBV2
d_call: TRBD1
clone_size: NA
cdr3_nt: TGTGCCAGCACAGGACAGGGGGTCAATGAGCAGTTCTTC
cdr3_aa: CASTGQGVNEQFF

j_call: TRBJ2-1
v_call: TRBV11-2
d_call: NA
clone_size: NA
cdr3_nt: TGTGCCAGCAACCCGACGGGACGGGGATCTGAGCAGTTCTTC
cdr3_aa: CASNPTGRGSEQFF

j_call: TRBJ1-2
v_call: TRBV28
d_call: NA
clone_size: once
cdr3_nt: TGTGCCAGCAGTTTGTGGTTGGATGGCTACACCTTC
cdr3_aa: CASSLWLDGYTF

j_call: TRBJ2-7
v_call: TRBV19
d_call: NA
clone_size: NA
cdr3_nt: TGTGCCAGTAGTCTGGAGGGTCGGATGCAAGGCTACGAGCAGTACTTC
cdr3_aa: CASSLEGRMQGYEQYF

j_call: TRBJ2-7
v_call: TRBV27
d_call: TRBD2
clone_size: NA
cdr3_nt: TGTGCCAGCAGTCCCTCCCTCGCGGGAGACCACGAGCAGTACTTC
cdr3_aa: CASSPSLAGDHEQYF

j_call: TRBJ1-1
v_call: TRBV19
d_call: TRBD1
clone_size: NA
cdr3_nt: TGTGCCAGTAGTTGGACAGGGGGCCTAGACGCTTTCTTT
cdr3_aa: CASSWTGGLDAFF

j_call: TRBJ2-7
v_call: TRBV10-2
d_call: TRBD1
clone_size: NA
cdr3_nt: TGCGCCACCGGGACAGGGTCCGCCGAGCAGTACTTC
cdr3_aa: CATGTGSAEQYF

j_call: TRBJ2-2
v_call: TRBV6-6
d_call: NA
clone_size: NA
cdr3_nt: TGTGCCAGCATGTCCGGGGAGCTGTTTTTT
cdr3_aa: CASMSGELFF

j_call: TRBJ1-5
v_call: TRBV28
d_call: NA
clone_size: once
cdr3_nt: TGTGCCAGCAGTTCGCAGGGTTACGGCAATCAGCCCCAGCATTTT
cdr3_aa: CASSSQGYGNQPQHF

j_call: TRBJ2-1
v_call: TRBV19
d_call: NA
clone_size: NA
cdr3_nt: TGTGCCAGTAGACCGGACCCCAGAACCTACAATGAGCAGTTCTTC
cdr3_aa: CASRPDPRTYNEQFF

j_call: TRBJ2-7
v_call: TRBV28
d_call: TRBD2
clone_size: NA
cdr3_nt: TGTGCCAGCAGTGAGCTAGCGGGCCCTGTCTACGAGCAGTACTTC
cdr3_aa: CASSELAGPVYEQYF

j_call: TRBJ2-7
v_call: TRBV29-1
d_call: NA
clone_size: NA
cdr3_nt: TGCAGCGTAGAATACAGGGATTCCTACGAGCAGTACTTC
cdr3_aa: CSVEYRDSYEQYF

j_call: TRBJ2-3
v_call: TRBV6-4
d_call: TRBD1
clone_size: NA
cdr3_nt: TGTGCCAGCAGTAGCACAGGGGCTCTGCGGGATACGCAGTATTTT
cdr3_aa: CASSSTGALRDTQYF

j_call: TRBJ2-7
v_call: TRBV15
d_call: NA
clone_size: NA
cdr3_nt: TGTGCCACCAGCAGAGATGGGGGCCAATGGGAGCAGTACTTC
cdr3_aa: CATSRDGGQWEQYF

j_call: TRBJ2-3
v_call: TRBV14
d_call: TRBD2
clone_size: once
cdr3_nt: TGTGCCAGCAGCCAAGTACCAGCGGGGAACACAGATACGCAGTATTTT
cdr3_aa: CASSQVPAGNTDTQYF

j_call: TRBJ2-7
v_call: TRBV6-5
d_call: TRBD1
clone_size: NA
cdr3_nt: TGTGCCAGCAGTTACACACAGGGGAACGAGCAGTACTTC
cdr3_aa: CASSYTQGNEQYF

j_call: TRBJ2-7
v_call: TRBV4-1
d_call: NA
clone_size: NA
cdr3_nt: TGCGCCAGCAGCCAAGTGTCCAGGGGCTCCTACGAGCAGTACTTC
cdr3_aa: CASSQVSRGSYEQYF

j_call: TRBJ1-2
v_call: TRBV7-9
d_call: NA
clone_size: NA
cdr3_nt: TGTGCCAGCAGCTTAGGGGGGCTCTATGGCTACACCTTC
cdr3_aa: CASSLGGLYGYTF

j_call: TRBJ2-7
v_call: TRBV28
d_call: NA
clone_size: once
cdr3_nt: TGTGCCAGCAGTCGCGGTTACTCCTACGAGCAGTACTTC
cdr3_aa: CASSRGYSYEQYF

j_call: TRBJ2-1
v_call: TRBV20-1
d_call: NA
clone_size: NA
cdr3_nt: TGCAGTACCTCCTATGCGGGGCCGTTCTTC
cdr3_aa: CSTSYAGPFF

j_call: TRBJ2-7
v_call: TRBV27
d_call: NA
clone_size: NA
cdr3_nt: TGTGCCAGCAGTTTATCCGGGACCGCGATCTCCTACGAGCAGTACTTC
cdr3_aa: CASSLSGTAISYEQYF

j_call: TRBJ2-1
v_call: TRBV27
d_call: TRBD2
clone_size: once
cdr3_nt: TGTGCCAGCAGTTCCGGACTAGCCTATGAGCAGTTCTTC
cdr3_aa: CASSSGLAYEQFF

j_call: TRBJ2-5
v_call: TRBV7-9
d_call: TRBD1
clone_size: NA
cdr3_nt: TGTGCCAGCAGCTTAGGTCCAGGGGGCTCAGAGACCCAGTACTTC
cdr3_aa: CASSLGPGGSETQYF

j_call: TRBJ2-1
v_call: TRBV19
d_call: NA
clone_size: NA
cdr3_nt: TGTGCCAGTAGTATAAGGGTAGCGGCCGCCTACAATGAGCAGTTCTTC
cdr3_aa: CASSIRVAAAYNEQFF

j_call: TRBJ1-4
v_call: TRBV30
d_call: NA
clone_size: NA
cdr3_nt: TGTGCCTGGAGTGCCTCCCCGGGAGGGGAAAAACTGTTTTTT
cdr3_aa: CAWSASPGGEKLFF

j_call: TRBJ2-7
v_call: TRBV10-2
d_call: NA
clone_size: NA
cdr3_nt: TGCGCCAGCTCTATCGGAAGCTCCTACGAGCAGTACTTC
cdr3_aa: CASSIGSSYEQYF

j_call: TRBJ1-5
v_call: TRBV27
d_call: NA
clone_size: NA
cdr3_nt: TGTGCCAGCAGCCCCGGGGGAGTAGGCAATCAGCCCCAGCATTTT
cdr3_aa: CASSPGGVGNQPQHF

j_call: TRBJ2-1
v_call: TRBV5-6
d_call: TRBD2
clone_size: NA
cdr3_nt: TGTGCCAGCAGCTTTGGGACTAGCGTCGGCAATGAGCAGTTCTTC
cdr3_aa: CASSFGTSVGNEQFF

j_call: TRBJ1-5
v_call: TRBV2
d_call: NA
clone_size: NA
cdr3_nt: TGTGCCAGCAGTGTTTCTTCAGGAGTCAATCAGCCCCAGCATTTT
cdr3_aa: CASSVSSGVNQPQHF

j_call: TRBJ2-7
v_call: TRBV15
d_call: NA
clone_size: NA
cdr3_nt: TGTGCCACCAGCAGAGCTGGGGAGGCGAACGAGCAGTACTTC
cdr3_aa: CATSRAGEANEQYF

j_call: TRBJ2-5
v_call: TRBV7-8
d_call: TRBD2
clone_size: NA
cdr3_nt: TGTGCCAGCAGCTTAGGACTAGCGGAAGAGACCCAGTACTTC
cdr3_aa: CASSLGLAEETQYF

j_call: TRBJ1-5
v_call: TRBV21-1
d_call: NA
clone_size: NA
cdr3_nt: TGTGCCAGCAGCGCCCACCGTCCGAGAAGCAATCAGCCCCAGCATTTT
cdr3_aa: CASSAHRPRSNQPQHF

j_call: TRBJ2-7
v_call: TRBV5-6
d_call: TRBD1
clone_size: once
cdr3_nt: TGTGCCAGCAGCAACCGGGACAGGCCTGACTACGAGCAGTACTTC
cdr3_aa: CASSNRDRPDYEQYF

j_call: TRBJ1-1
v_call: TRBV7-9
d_call: NA
clone_size: NA
cdr3_nt: TGTGCCAGCAGCCAAAGCCTGGCTGAAGCTTTCTTT
cdr3_aa: CASSQSLAEAFF

j_call: TRBJ1-1
v_call: TRBV19
d_call: NA
clone_size: once
cdr3_nt: TGTGCCAGTAGTATAGATCCGGTGAACACTGAAGCTTTCTTT
cdr3_aa: CASSIDPVNTEAFF

j_call: TRBJ2-7
v_call: TRBV15
d_call: NA
clone_size: NA
cdr3_nt: TGTGCCACGACCCCCAATTTGTTTGCCTACGAGCAGTACTTC
cdr3_aa: CATTPNLFAYEQYF

j_call: TRBJ1-2
v_call: TRBV29-1
d_call: TRBD1
clone_size: NA
cdr3_nt: TGCAGCGTTGAAGACTTTAGGCAGGGGGCGCATGATAACTATGGCTACACCTTC
cdr3_aa: CSVEDFRQGAHDNYGYTF

j_call: TRBJ2-2
v_call: TRBV27
d_call: NA
clone_size: NA
cdr3_nt: TGTGCCAGCAGTTTAAACTTTAGGTTAACCGGGGAGCTGTTTTTT
cdr3_aa: CASSLNFRLTGELFF

j_call: TRBJ2-7
v_call: TRBV19
d_call: NA
clone_size: NA
cdr3_nt: TGTGCCACTAGGGACTTCTCCTACGAGCAGTACTTC
cdr3_aa: CATRDFSYEQYF

j_call: TRBJ1-5
v_call: TRBV7-8
d_call: NA
clone_size: few
cdr3_nt: TGTGCCAGCAGCCTCCTACCCACGTATAGCAATCAGCCCCAGCATTTT
cdr3_aa: CASSLLPTYSNQPQHF

j_call: TRBJ2-7
v_call: TRBV6-4
d_call: NA
clone_size: NA
cdr3_nt: TGTGCCAGCAGTTACAGGGCCGCGAGAGGCTACGAGCAGTACTTC
cdr3_aa: CASSYRAARGYEQYF

j_call: TRBJ2-7
v_call: TRBV18
d_call: TRBD1
clone_size: NA
cdr3_nt: TGTGCCAGCTCACCCGGGACAGGGTACTACGAGCAGTACTTC
cdr3_aa: CASSPGTGYYEQYF

j_call: TRBJ2-7
v_call: TRBV28
d_call: NA
clone_size: NA
cdr3_nt: TGTGCCAGCAGTTTTATAGGGGGCGAGCAGTACTTC
cdr3_aa: CASSFIGGEQYF

j_call: TRBJ1-5
v_call: TRBV2
d_call: NA
clone_size: few
cdr3_nt: TGTGCCAGCAGTGAAAGCACTGGGGAGCCCCAGCATTTT
cdr3_aa: CASSESTGEPQHF

j_call: TRBJ2-7
v_call: TRBV27
d_call: NA
clone_size: NA
cdr3_nt: TGTGCCAGCAGACCCGTGGGGACCACCTACGAGCAGTACTTC
cdr3_aa: CASRPVGTTYEQYF

j_call: TRBJ2-1
v_call: TRBV7-3
d_call: NA
clone_size: NA
cdr3_nt: TGTGCCAGCACCTTGTTCCACAGGGAGGGCCAAAATGAGCAGTTCTTC
cdr3_aa: CASTLFHREGQNEQFF

j_call: TRBJ2-6
v_call: TRBV6-5
d_call: NA
clone_size: NA
cdr3_nt: TGTGCTAGCACCTCTGGGGCCAACGTCCTGACTTTC
cdr3_aa: CASTSGANVLTF

j_call: TRBJ2-7
v_call: TRBV2
d_call: NA
clone_size: NA
cdr3_nt: TGTGCCAGCAGTGAAGGTTGGGCGGACCTCTACGAGCAGTACTTC
cdr3_aa: CASSEGWADLYEQYF

j_call: TRBJ2-1
v_call: TRBV27
d_call: NA
clone_size: NA
cdr3_nt: TGTGCCAGCAGTTTATCGTTGGGGGAGAAGAACAATGAGCAGTTCTTC
cdr3_aa: CASSLSLGEKNNEQFF

j_call: TRBJ2-3
v_call: TRBV9
d_call: TRBD2
clone_size: NA
cdr3_nt: TGTGCCAGCAGCTCTGGACTAGCGGGAGATCCTAGCACAGATACGCAGTATTTT
cdr3_aa: CASSSGLAGDPSTDTQYF

j_call: TRBJ1-2
v_call: TRBV18
d_call: NA
clone_size: few
cdr3_nt: TGTGCCAGCTCACCGGACAGTGCCTCCTATGGCTACACCTTC
cdr3_aa: CASSPDSASYGYTF

j_call: TRBJ2-1
v_call: TRBV5-4
d_call: NA
clone_size: NA
cdr3_nt: TGTGCCAGCAGCCTCCTAGCGGACCTCCTTAGGGGGGAGCAGTTCTTC
cdr3_aa: CASSLLADLLRGEQFF